One sample yielded the 13 T cell receptor beta chains listed below, sequenced in a study of identical twins. TCRdb itself ran the 5' RACE reads through MiXCR, one entry per CDR3 protein. The sample has approximately 500,000 distinct CDR3 sequences, less than 25% seen once. This same sample was also part of a study on T cells expressing NK-cell markers.

The sequencing input was CD4+ T cells sorted from blood. Source of these receptors: a woman aged 18-35 years in good health.

This chain uses TRBV9 with TRBJ1-2; D possibly corresponds to TRBD1 (5 bases). Germline CDR1 reads SGDLS; CDR2 reads YYNGEE. Trimming removed 6 bases at V and 4 bases at J, with 16 bases between. This CDR3 comprises 14 residues. The CDR3 DNA follows: TGTGCCAGCATCAAGGGCCCTGGGGCCTATGGCTACACCTTC. Its protein is CASIKGPGAYGYTF.

There are a few counts of this clonotype. The V gene is TRBV7-9, the J gene TRBJ1-6, with a tentative D call TRBD1 (6 bases). This CDR3 has 15 residues. Trimming stripped 5 bases from V and 7 bases from J, with 15 bases between. CDR1 and CDR2 from the germline V gene are SEHNR and FQNEAQ (reference sequence). The CDR3 reads CASSLGGGPNSPLHF. The CDR3 bases are TGTGCCAGCAGCCTAGGGGGAGGCCCCAATTCACCCCTCCACTTT.

The chain is built from TRBV24-1 and TRBJ1-2; D is unresolved. The V gene's germline CDR1 is KGHDR and CDR2 SFDVKD. This CDR3 comprises 11 residues. Trimming stripped 3 bases from V and 4 bases from J, with 2 bases between. CDR3 sequence reads: CATSDAYGYTF. CDR3 DNA: TGTGCCACCAGTGATGCCTATGGCTACACCTTC.

The CDR3 reads CASSLLNHASGEQFF. Written as DNA, the CDR3 is TGTGCCAGCAGCTTATTGAATCATGCTTCAGGTGAGCAGTTCTTC. The genes are TRBV7-9 and TRBJ2-1; unclear D gene. Germline V gene sequence: CDR1 SEHNR, CDR2 FQNEAQ (reference sequence). This CDR3 comprises 15 residues. V lost 2 bases to trimming and J lost 9 bases, with 17 bases between them.

The J gene is TRBJ1-2, the V gene TRBV12-3 or TRBV12-4, with D possibly matching TRBD1 (6 bases). The length of the CDR3 is 13 residues. V was trimmed by 6 bases and J by 3 bases, leaving 11 bases between them. The CDR3 DNA sequence: TGTGCCAGCAGGAGACAGGCATACTATGGCTACACCTTC. This sequence encodes CASRRQAYYGYTF.

The chain uses TRBV27 and TRBJ2-4; 8 bases are a match to TRBD1. The CDR3 extends over 14 amino acids. In germline, CDR1 is MNHEY, CDR2 SMNVEV (reference sequence). V shed 3 bases and J 6 bases; nucleotides not matched to a gene: 4. The CDR3 loop is CASSFQGARNIQYF. CDR3 sequence (DNA): TGTGCCAGCAGTTTTCAGGGGGCTAGAAACATTCAGTACTTC.

This clonotype was seen more than once but under ten times. CDR3 in DNA: TGTGCCAGCAGCCGACAGGGGAATGAGCAGTTCTTC. It is translated as CASSRQGNEQFF. V usage is TRBV14 and J usage is TRBJ2-1, with TRBD1 matching over 8 bases. The CDR3 runs 12 residues. Germline CDR1 is SGHDN and CDR2 is FVKESK. V gave up 4 bases and J gave up 7 bases; unmatched junction bases: 0.

This chain joins TRBV2 and TRBJ1-1; D is possibly TRBD1 (6 bases). The CDR3 runs 13 residues. Germline CDR1 is SNHLY and CDR2 is FYNNEI. With 7 bases removed from V and 3 bases from J, the gap between germline ends came to 12 bases. Here the CDR3 reads CASNREGDTEAFF. The CDR3 nucleotides read TGTGCCAGCAACCGGGAGGGGGACACTGAAGCTTTCTTT.

The chain carries TRBV7-3 and TRBJ2-3, with TRBD1 matching over 10 bases. CDR1 is SGHTA and CDR2 is FQGTGA in the germline V gene. V lost 1 base to trimming and J lost 4 bases; unmatched junction nucleotides: 2. The CDR3 length is 15 residues. CDR3 amino acids: CASSLRQGASDTQYF. As DNA, the CDR3 is TGTGCCAGCAGCTTAAGACAGGGGGCGTCAGATACGCAGTATTTT.

V is TRBV3-1 and J is TRBJ2-2, with 7 bases fitting TRBD1. Germline CDR1 LGHDT, CDR2 YNNKEL (reference sequence). The CDR3 length is 14 residues. The ends lost 3 bases at V and 4 bases at J; junction bases unmatched: 2. CDR3 sequence: CASSHGQATGELFF. CDR3 bases: TGTGCCAGCAGCCACGGACAGGCCACCGGGGAGCTGTTTTTT.

The rearrangement uses TRBV6-1 and TRBJ1-3; D possibly corresponds to TRBD1 (6 bases). The V gene's germline CDR1 is MNHNS and CDR2 SASEGT. V lost 6 bases and J lost 0, with 12 bases in between. The CDR3 runs to 15 residues. The CDR3, as DNA: TGTGCCAGCAGGCCCTGGACAGCCTCTGGAAACACCATATATTTT. Its translation: CASRPWTASGNTIYF.

The chain joins TRBV12-3 or TRBV12-4 to TRBJ2-2; 7 bases map to TRBD1. The CDR3 spans 13 residues. The V and J ends lost 6 bases and 4 bases, in that order; junction bases with no gene match: 2. The CDR3 reads CASRTGTTGELFF. CDR3 nucleotides: TGTGCCAGCAGGACAGGGACCACCGGGGAGCTGTTTTTT.

This rearrangement joins TRBV10-3 to TRBJ1-1; D perhaps matches TRBD1 (6 bases). Germline loops: CDR1 ENHRY, CDR2 SYGVKD. V dropped 5 bases and J dropped 1 base, with 11 bases sitting between them. This CDR3 spans 14 amino acids. CDR3 bases: TGTGCCATCAGTCAGCAGGGACAGAACACTGAAGCTTTCTTT. Protein sequence: CAISQQGQNTEAFF.